These 29 T cell receptor beta chains were all obtained from the same sample, sequenced in a study of blood T cell repertoires in COVID-19. The data were produced by immunoSEQ multiplex PCR, yet TCRdb's version contains in-frame clones alone and is incomplete. The sample consists of approximately 81,000 clones, around 80% of them appearing once. The sample comprised peripheral blood. The receptors stem from a human donor in a cohort sampled during active COVID-19.

The rearrangement uses TRBV19 and TRBJ1-1; weak D call: TRBD1 (5 bases). Germline CDR1 is LNHDA and CDR2 is SQIVND (reference sequence). CDR3 length: 12 amino acids. V lost 4 bases and J 7 bases, leaving 10 bases between the germline ends. The CDR3 region has the DNA TGTGCCAGTAGTACGGCGACAGTTGAAGCTTTCTTT. The encoded protein is CASSTATVEAFF. The whole variable domain, filled in from reference TRBV19 and TRBJ1-1, reads DGGITQSPKYLFRKEGQNVTLSCEQNLNHDAMYWYRQDPGQGLRLIYYSQIVNDFQKGDIAEGYSVSREKKESFPLTVTSAQKNPTAFYLCASSTATVEAFFGQGTRLTVV.

This clone came up a few times. The gene calls are TRBV6-5 and TRBJ2-2; unclear D gene. V lost 3 bases, J lost 1 base, and 6 bases lay in between. Per the germline V gene, CDR1 is MNHEY and CDR2 is SVGAGI. CDR3 size: 14 residues. The CDR3 here is CASSYGGNTGELFF. Here the CDR3 DNA reads TGTGCCAGCAGTTATGGCGGGAACACCGGGGAGCTGTTTTTT.

The V and J genes are TRBV3-1 (or the pseudogene TRBV3-2) and TRBJ2-7, with D possibly matching TRBD1 (6 bases). The CDR3 length is 15 residues. Trimming removed 3 bases at V and 6 bases at J, with 18 bases between. Germline V gene sequence: CDR1 LGHDT, CDR2 YNNKEL (reference sequence). The CDR3, as DNA: TGTGCCAGCAGCCAGGGCTCAGGGGCGTCTCGCGAGCAGTACTTC. Encoded protein: CASSQGSGASREQYF.

Only one count was recorded for this clone. This sequence joins TRBV7-2 and TRBJ1-3; no reliable D call. The length of the CDR3 is 16 residues. Trimming stripped 5 bases from V and 0 bases from J, with 14 bases between. The germline CDR1 and CDR2 sequences are SGHTA and FQGNSA. The CDR3 DNA reads as TGTGCCAGCAGCCCTAGCGGGAAATTCTCTGGAAACACCATATATTTT. Protein: CASSPSGKFSGNTIYF.

The rearrangement joins TRBV7-3 to TRBJ2-7; 7 bases are a match to TRBD2. V was pared by 1 base and J by 3 bases, with 6 bases of the junction left unmatched. The CDR3 runs 15 residues. Germline V gene lookup returns CDR1 SGHTA and CDR2 FQGTGA. The CDR3 DNA reads TGTGCCAGCAGCTTAAATCCGGGGGGTAACTACGAGCAGTACTTC. As protein: CASSLNPGGNYEQYF.

V usage is TRBV3-1 (or the pseudogene TRBV3-2) and J usage is TRBJ1-4; D ambiguous. The ends were cut back, 1 base at V and 0 bases at J, with 9 bases in the middle. There are 16 residues in the CDR3. Germline lookup yields CDR1 LGHDT and CDR2 YNNKEL (reference sequence). The CDR3 region has the DNA TGTGCCAGCAGCCAAGCCGGAGACTCAACTAATGAAAAACTGTTTTTT. This codes for CASSQAGDSTNEKLFF.

This chain uses TRBV11-3 with TRBJ1-6, with TRBD1 identical over 8 bases. Germline CDR1 and CDR2: SGHNT and YENEEA. The CDR3 runs 15 residues. The V and J ends lost 3 bases and 6 bases, in that order; junction bases with no gene match: 4. The CDR3 spells CASSFGQGSNSPLHF. The CDR3 DNA sequence: TGTGCCAGCAGCTTCGGACAGGGTAGTAATTCACCCCTCCACTTT.

This chain joins TRBV15 and TRBJ1-2, with TRBD1 matching 7 bases. Per the germline V gene, CDR1 is LNHNV and CDR2 is YYDKDF (reference sequence). The CDR3 is 20 residues long. Trimming took 0 bases from V and 8 from J; bases not matched to a gene: 24. Written as DNA, the CDR3 is TGTGCCACCAGCAGAGATTTCAGTCAAGTGCGGGACAGCGAAAGCAGGGGCTACACCTTC. This codes for CATSRDFSQVRDSESRGYTF.

The sample holds one count of this clone. The chain combines TRBV7-3 with TRBJ1-1, with 7 bases lining up with TRBD1. The junction had 12 bases not matched to a gene; V was cut back by 5 bases and J by 0 bases. Germline V gene sequence: CDR1 SGHTA, CDR2 FQGTGA. The CDR3 is made up of 17 amino acids. CDR3 DNA sequence: TGTGCCAGCAGCCCCGGGACAGTAGGCGTATTGAACACTGAAGCTTTCTTT. Translating gives CASSPGTVGVLNTEAFF.

The CDR3, as DNA: TGTGCCAGTAGTGTTGCGGGGGGGCGGAGCGAGCAGTACTTC. Amino acids: CASSVAGGRSEQYF. This chain links TRBV19 with TRBJ2-7; 9 bases map to TRBD2. The CDR3 spans 14 residues. Trimming at V came to 5 bases and at J to 6 bases, leaving 8 bases not matched to a gene. Germline loops: CDR1 LNHDA, CDR2 SQIVND (reference sequence).

This chain uses TRBV5-1 with TRBJ2-7; TRBD1 matches 11 bases. The V gene end was trimmed by 1 base and the J gene end by 6 bases; junction bases not matched to a gene: 3. The germline CDR1 and CDR2 sequences are SGHRS and YFSETQ. This CDR3 is built from 14 residues. CDR3 DNA sequence: TGCGCCAGCAGCTTGAGGACAGGGGGCTCCGAGCAGTACTTC. Its protein is CASSLRTGGSEQYF.

This chain connects TRBV7-9 to TRBJ1-5; unclear D gene. V was clipped by 0 bases and J by 5 bases, with 8 bases between them. CDR3 length: 14 residues. Germline V lookup: CDR1 SEHNR, CDR2 FQNEAQ (reference sequence). The CDR3 DNA is TGTGCCAGCAGCTTAGCGGGGAGGGATCAGCCCCAGCATTTT. It translates to CASSLAGRDQPQHF.

CDR3 sequence reads: CASSQGVGGAKTTQYF. CDR3 coding DNA: TGTGCCAGCAGCCAAGGTGTCGGGGGGGCGAAAACGACCCAGTACTTC. The V gene is TRBV14, the J gene TRBJ2-5; TRBD2 aligns across 8 bases. Looked up from germline, CDR1 is SGHDN and CDR2 is FVKESK. This CDR3 has 16 residues. Losses at the gene ends were 1 base for V and 7 bases for J; bases not matched to a gene: 11.

The V gene is TRBV11-3, the J gene TRBJ1-1; D remains ambiguous. Germline V gene sequence: CDR1 SGHNT, CDR2 YENEEA. The length of the CDR3 is 11 residues. V lost 5 bases, J lost 8 bases, and 9 bases lay in between. CDR3 in DNA: TGTGCCAGCAGCGACGGAGGGGAAGCTTTCTTT. This sequence encodes CASSDGGEAFF.

The V gene is TRBV6-2 or TRBV6-3, the J gene TRBJ1-6; 7 bases are a match to TRBD1. The germline V gene has CDR1 MNHEY and CDR2 SVGEGT. V shed 4 bases, J shed 6 bases, and the junction held 9 bases outside the gene matches. This CDR3 is 16 amino acids long. The CDR3 DNA reads as TGTGCCAGCAGTTCCTGGACAGGCTCGCGTAATTCACCCCTCCACTTT. Residues: CASSSWTGSRNSPLHF.

The rearrangement links TRBV12-3 or TRBV12-4 to TRBJ1-6, with D perhaps TRBD1 (5 bases). The V gene lost 5 bases and the J gene lost 11 bases, with 13 bases spanning the gap. There are 13 residues in the CDR3. The chain's CDR3 is CASSNGLGAPLHF. Written as DNA, the CDR3 is TGTGCCAGCAGTAACGGGTTAGGGGCACCCCTCCACTTT.

The count of this clone is one. CDR3 DNA: TGTGCCAGCAGTAAGAGACAGGGAAGAGAGACCCAGTACTTC. Its protein is CASSKRQGRETQYF. The chain links TRBV5-4 to TRBJ2-5; TRBD1 matches 7 bases. CDR1 SGHNT and CDR2 YYREEE come from the germline V gene (reference sequence). V trimming: 5 bases; J trimming: 4 bases; junction bases outside the gene matches: 8. The CDR3 is 14 residues long.

The chain links TRBV7-2 to TRBJ2-7; 7 nucleotides agree with TRBD2. CDR1 SGHTA and CDR2 FQGNSA come from the germline V gene. With V trimmed by 5 bases and J by 12 bases, 16 bases remained unmatched. The CDR3 has 14 amino acids. The CDR3 DNA follows: TGTGCCAGCAGCCCCTCCCTAGCGGCCGCTCCTGGGTACTTC. Its protein product is CASSPSLAAAPGYF.

The rearrangement uses TRBV7-9 and TRBJ1-2; 7 bases agree with TRBD1. From germline, CDR1 is SEHNR and CDR2 FQNEAQ (reference sequence). CDR3 length equals 14 residues. Losses at the gene ends were 4 bases for V and 4 bases for J; bases not matched to a gene: 6. The CDR3 spells CASSSQTGVYGYTF. The CDR3 DNA reads as TGTGCCAGCAGCTCCCAAACAGGGGTCTATGGCTACACCTTC.

The chain uses TRBV7-6 and TRBJ1-2; the D is unclear. Germline CDR1 SGHVS, CDR2 FNYEAQ. The CDR3 contains 13 residues. Trimming removed 4 bases from V and 2 bases from J, with 8 bases in between. As DNA, the CDR3 is TGTGCCAGCAGCTCGACACAGAACTATGGCTACACCTTC. This translates into CASSSTQNYGYTF. Full variable domain (missing parts from reference TRBV7-6 and TRBJ1-2): GAGVSQSPRYKVTKRGQDVALRCDPISGHVSLYWYRQALGQGPEFLTYFNYEAQQDKSGLPNDRFSAERPEGSISTLTIQRTEQRDSAMYRCASSSTQNYGYTFGSGTRLTVV.

This clone was counted between two and nine times. The chain couples TRBV2 to TRBJ1-1; D might be TRBD1 (5 bases). V lost 3 bases, J lost 0 bases, and 5 bases lay in between. There are 13 residues in the CDR3. CDR1 and CDR2 (germline): SNHLY, FYNNEI. The CDR3 protein is CASSDRVNTEAFF. In nucleotides, the CDR3 is TGTGCCAGCAGTGACAGGGTGAACACTGAAGCTTTCTTT.

This clone was counted between two and nine times. The J gene is TRBJ1-1, the V gene TRBV7-2, with no clear D. Germline CDR1 SGHTA, CDR2 FQGNSA. The CDR3 has 13 amino acids. V was clipped by 2 bases and J by 1 base, with 5 bases between them. The CDR3 here is CASSLKRNTEAFF. The DNA of the CDR3 is TGTGCCAGCAGCTTAAAGAGGAACACTGAAGCTTTCTTT.

This chain joins TRBV6-4 and TRBJ1-2; D unresolved. The germline V gene encodes CDR1 MRHNA and CDR2 SNTAGT. The germline V and J ends were trimmed by 7 bases and 4 bases, with 4 bases remaining between them. The CDR3 runs to 10 residues. The CDR3 spells CASTRYGYTF. CDR3 DNA sequence: TGTGCCAGCACTCGCTATGGCTACACCTTC.

The rearrangement links TRBV25-1 to TRBJ1-1; tentative D call: TRBD1 (6 bases). Trimming took off 2 bases at V and 1 base at J, with 11 bases between the two ends. The CDR3 contains 15 residues. In germline, CDR1 is MGHDK, CDR2 SYGVNS. CDR3 DNA: TGTGCCAGCAGTGAACCCGGGACACGGAACACTGAAGCTTTCTTT. Its translation: CASSEPGTRNTEAFF.

The V gene is TRBV7-2, the J gene TRBJ2-7; maybe TRBD2 (7 bases). Per the germline V gene, CDR1 is SGHTA and CDR2 is FQGNSA. The CDR3 has 15 residues. V lost 3 bases and J lost 3, with 15 bases in between. The DNA for the CDR3 is TGTGCCAGCAGCTTTTCGGGTAGGGGGGGCTACGAGCAGTACTTC. This encodes CASSFSGRGGYEQYF.

This chain joins TRBV6-2 or TRBV6-3 and TRBJ1-2, with 10 bases identical to TRBD1. CDR1 MNHEY and CDR2 SVGEGT come from the germline V gene. V dropped 0 bases and J dropped 5; count of bases not matched to a gene: 3. The CDR3 is 15 amino acids. The CDR3 coding sequence is TGTGCCAGCAGTTACTCGATGGGACAGGGGTATGGCTACACCTTC. Protein sequence: CASSYSMGQGYGYTF.

This clone was detected a few times. The chain couples TRBV7-2 to TRBJ1-1, with D perhaps TRBD1 (6 bases). Germline CDR1 SGHTA, CDR2 FQGNSA. The CDR3 sequence is 12 residues long. V was trimmed by 5 bases and J by 8 bases, leaving 12 bases between them. CDR3: CASSTGQLEAFF. The CDR3 DNA reads TGTGCCAGCAGCACAGGACAGCTCGAAGCTTTCTTT.

The chain uses TRBV5-1 and TRBJ2-5; TRBD1 aligns across 9 bases. Germline CDR1 SGHRS, CDR2 YFSETQ. The CDR3 is 15 residues long. V shed 4 bases, J shed 3 bases, and the junction held 7 bases outside the gene matches. The CDR3 loop is CASSQGQGFEETQYF. CDR3 DNA sequence: TGCGCCAGCAGCCAAGGACAGGGGTTTGAAGAGACCCAGTACTTC.

V and J are TRBV5-1 and TRBJ2-7; tentatively, D is TRBD1 (6 bases). The CDR3 runs 14 residues. Germline loops: CDR1 SGHRS, CDR2 YFSETQ. Between the trimmed V and J ends, which lost 0 bases and 5 bases, there was a span of 12 bases. CDR3 DNA sequence: TGCGCCAGCAGCTTGGTGGGACAACCAGACGAGCAGTACTTC. As protein: CASSLVGQPDEQYF.